This T cell receptor (beta chain) comes out of a study of CD8+ T cells in alopecia areata. Study-wide findings and caveats: The study found higher clonality in lesional than normal scalp, especially in alopecia totalis/universalis.

In its sample, this clone was seen once. The antigen is unknown. The CDR3 has 12 amino acids. In germline, CDR1 is SQVTM, CDR2 ANQGSEA. After isolation, RNA underwent reverse transcription to generate cDNA as the sequencing template. Produced via immunoSEQ multiplex PCR; TCRdb's table is partial and in-frame only. The table shows approximately 150,000 clones, with roughly 50% occurring only once. V gene TRBV29-1 combines with J gene TRBJ2-5; a weak D match, TRBD1 (6 bases). The specimen was CD4+ T cells sorted from blood. The receptor's source is a human donor in good health. The CDR3 nucleotides read TGCAGTACAATACGACAGGCCGAGACCCAGTACTTC. Amino acids: CSTIRQAETQYF.